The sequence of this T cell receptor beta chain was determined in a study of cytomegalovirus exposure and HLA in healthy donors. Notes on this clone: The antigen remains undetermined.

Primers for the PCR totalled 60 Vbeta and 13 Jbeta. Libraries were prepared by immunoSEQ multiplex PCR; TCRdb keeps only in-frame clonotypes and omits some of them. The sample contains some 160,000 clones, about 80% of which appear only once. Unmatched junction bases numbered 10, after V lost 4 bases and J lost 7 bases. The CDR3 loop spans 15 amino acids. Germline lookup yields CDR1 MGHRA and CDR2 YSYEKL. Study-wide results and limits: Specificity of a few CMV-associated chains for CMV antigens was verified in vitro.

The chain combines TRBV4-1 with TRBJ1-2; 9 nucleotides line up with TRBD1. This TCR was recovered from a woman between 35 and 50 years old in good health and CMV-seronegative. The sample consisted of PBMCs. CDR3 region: CASSPWDREGRGYTF. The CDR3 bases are TGCGCCAGCAGCCCTTGGGACAGGGAAGGACGTGGCTACACCTTC.